This T cell receptor beta chain was obtained from a study of shared clonotypes between healthy human individuals. About the study: The study used three CD4 naive, three CD4 memory, two CD8 naive and one CD8 memory plate per donor.

The CDR3 spans 19 residues. Germline V gene sequence: CDR1 SGHKS, CDR2 YYEKEE (reference sequence). V was clipped by 4 bases and J by 0 bases, with 22 bases between them. It was into CD45RA+ naive and CD45RA-negative memory subsets that the CD4+ cells were split. Assay used: immunoSEQ multiplex PCR; TCRdb lists only in-frame clones, some missing. The top ten hold approximately 0.36% of the sample, which has some 2.4 million clones, 80% to 95% seen once. Material: naive CD4+ T cells from PBMCs. Subset: CD45RA+ positively selected. The chain carries TRBV5-5 and TRBJ1-4, with D possibly being TRBD1 (6 bases). This clonotype originated in a man aged 18 to 30 in good health. Some clones in this sample may be carry-over from other donors' samples. The CDR3 DNA is TGTGCCAGCAGCCTCAGGACAGTCCTCTACCTTACAACTAATGAAAAACTGTTTTTT. This codes for CASSLRTVLYLTTNEKLFF.